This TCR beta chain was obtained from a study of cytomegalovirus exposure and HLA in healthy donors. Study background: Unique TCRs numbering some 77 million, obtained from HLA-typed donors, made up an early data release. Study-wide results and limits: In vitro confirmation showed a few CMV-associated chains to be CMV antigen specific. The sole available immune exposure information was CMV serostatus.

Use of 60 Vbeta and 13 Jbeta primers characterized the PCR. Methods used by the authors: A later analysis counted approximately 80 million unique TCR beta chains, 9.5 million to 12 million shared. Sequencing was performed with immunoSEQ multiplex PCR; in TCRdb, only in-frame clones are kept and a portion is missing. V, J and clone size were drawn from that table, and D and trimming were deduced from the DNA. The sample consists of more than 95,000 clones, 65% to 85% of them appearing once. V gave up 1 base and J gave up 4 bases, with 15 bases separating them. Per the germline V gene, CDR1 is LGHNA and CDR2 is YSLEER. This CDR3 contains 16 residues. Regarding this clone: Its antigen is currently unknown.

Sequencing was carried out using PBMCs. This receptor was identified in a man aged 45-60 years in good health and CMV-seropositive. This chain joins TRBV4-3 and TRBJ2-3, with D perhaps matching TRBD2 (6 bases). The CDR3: CASSQVAAGWADTQYF. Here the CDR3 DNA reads TGCGCCAGCAGCCAAGTCGCAGCGGGCTGGGCAGATACGCAGTATTTT.